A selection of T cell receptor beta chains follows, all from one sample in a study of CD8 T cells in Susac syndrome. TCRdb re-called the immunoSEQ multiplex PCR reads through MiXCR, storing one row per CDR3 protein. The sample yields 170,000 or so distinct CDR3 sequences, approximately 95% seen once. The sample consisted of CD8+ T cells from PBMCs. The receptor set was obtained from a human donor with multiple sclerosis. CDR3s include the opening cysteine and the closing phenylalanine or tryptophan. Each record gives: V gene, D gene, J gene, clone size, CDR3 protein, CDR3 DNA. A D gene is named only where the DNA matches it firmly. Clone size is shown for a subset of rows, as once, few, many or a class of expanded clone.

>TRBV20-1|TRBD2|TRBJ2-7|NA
CSARVAGGTTYEQYF
TGCAGTGCTAGAGTCGCGGGAGGCACGACCTACGAGCAGTACTTC
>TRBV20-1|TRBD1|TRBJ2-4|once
CSARALTGFEYF
TGCAGTGCTAGAGCCTTGACAGGGTTCGAGTACTTC
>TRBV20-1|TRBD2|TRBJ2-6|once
CSARDPGLANGANVLTF
TGCAGTGCTAGAGATCCGGGACTAGCAAATGGGGCCAACGTCCTGACTTTC
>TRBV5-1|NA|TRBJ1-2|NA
CASTPTGTLNYGYTF
TGCGCCAGCACCCCCACCGGGACACTAAACTATGGCTACACCTTC
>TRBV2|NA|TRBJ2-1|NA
CASSEMSFDDEQFF
TGTGCCAGCAGTGAAATGTCCTTCGACGATGAGCAGTTCTTC
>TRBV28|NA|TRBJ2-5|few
CAPGDKETQYF
TGTGCTCCGGGCGATAAAGAGACCCAGTACTTC
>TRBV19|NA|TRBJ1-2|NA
CASSAGMGYGYTF
TGTGCCAGTAGCGCAGGTATGGGCTATGGCTACACCTTC
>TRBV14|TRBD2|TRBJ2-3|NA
CASSPILTGGDTDTQYF
TGTGCCAGCAGCCCCATCTTGACGGGGGGAGACACGGATACGCAGTATTTT
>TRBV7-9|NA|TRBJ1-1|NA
CASSAGSLHTEAFF
TGTGCCAGCAGCGCAGGATCTTTGCACACTGAAGCTTTCTTT
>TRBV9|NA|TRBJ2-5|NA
CASSEGHSGETQYF
TGTGCCAGCAGCGAGGGTCACTCAGGAGAGACCCAGTACTTC
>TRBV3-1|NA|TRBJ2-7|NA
CASSQAGDKGTYEQYF
TGTGCCAGCAGCCAAGCCGGGGATAAGGGGACCTACGAGCAGTACTTC
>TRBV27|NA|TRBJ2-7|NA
CASSSLRELYEQYF
TGTGCCAGCAGTTCTCTAAGGGAACTTTACGAGCAGTACTTC
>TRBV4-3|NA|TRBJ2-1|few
CASSQVSGSSYNEQFF
TGCGCCAGCAGCCAAGTGAGCGGAAGCTCCTACAATGAGCAGTTCTTC
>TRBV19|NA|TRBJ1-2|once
CASSMGRYYGYTF
TGTGCCAGTAGTATGGGGCGCTACTATGGCTACACCTTC
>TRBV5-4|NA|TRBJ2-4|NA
CASNIRGSGDIQYF
TGTGCCAGCAACATTCGGGGGTCTGGGGACATTCAGTACTTC
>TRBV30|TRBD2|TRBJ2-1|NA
CAWARDYSYNEQFF
TGTGCCTGGGCCCGGGACTACTCCTACAATGAGCAGTTCTTC
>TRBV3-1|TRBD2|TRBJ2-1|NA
CASSQDRRLAGPSYNEQFF
TGTGCCAGCAGCCAAGATCGTCGACTAGCGGGGCCGTCCTACAATGAGCAGTTCTTC